Below, one T cell receptor (beta chain) is given with its context. What it binds is not known. Primed by a sample-barcoded 5' primer and a J-beta primer mix, a second PCR proceeded for about 6 to 12 cycles. TCRdb passed the 5' RACE reads through MiXCR, listing each CDR3 protein once. The sample records some 920,000 distinct CDR3 sequences, approximately 50% being singletons. This sample stems from a study of blood T cells in healthy people across ages. Study results and limitations: Unsorted PBMCs blocked a conclusive comparison of naive and antigen-experienced cells. As age increased, TCR beta diversity per million T cells fell in a roughly linear fashion.

The trim removed 0 bases at V and 8 bases at J, leaving 5 bases unmatched. From germline, CDR1 is SGHRS and CDR2 YFSETQ. CDR3 size: 16 residues. Each donor had roughly 10 milliliters of peripheral blood drawn. Total RNA was extracted at no less than 6 micrograms per sample. V and J are TRBV5-1 and TRBJ2-1, with TRBD2 matching 13 bases. This clonotype was sampled from a woman in her fifties or sixties in good health. Sequenced sample: blood. The chain's CDR3 is CASSLELAGGLDEQFF. CDR3 in DNA: TGCGCCAGCAGCTTGGAACTAGCGGGAGGGTTGGATGAGCAGTTCTTC.